The 23 T cell receptor beta chains below come from one sample, sequenced in a study of blood T cell repertoires in COVID-19. The protocol was immunoSEQ multiplex PCR, while the TCRdb copy is restricted to in-frame clones and leaves out a portion. The data contain approximately 100,000 clones, around 80% of them singletons. Source material: peripheral blood. These receptors were taken from a woman aged 55-69 years with acute or convalescent COVID-19.

V gene TRBV10-3 combines with J gene TRBJ2-7; 8 bases fit TRBD1. Per the germline V gene, CDR1 is ENHRY and CDR2 is SYGVKD. J gave up 1 base and V 0 bases, and 2 bases lay outside the gene matches. The CDR3 runs 15 residues. The CDR3: CAISESRTGSYEQYF. The CDR3 DNA sequence: TGTGCCATCAGTGAGTCGCGGACAGGGTCCTACGAGCAGTACTTC.

This chain joins TRBV7-2 and TRBJ1-2; D is possibly TRBD1 (5 bases). This CDR3 region has 13 residues. The V gene lost 4 bases and the J gene lost 7 bases, with 13 bases spanning the gap. Germline CDR1 SGHTA, CDR2 FQGNSA. The DNA of the CDR3 is TGTGCCAGCAGCTCCGGACATGGTTCTGGCTACACCTTC. The encoded protein is CASSSGHGSGYTF.

This clone has a single count. CDR3: CASSILGPSTGRNNSPLHF. Here the CDR3 DNA reads TGTGCCAGTAGTATATTGGGGCCCTCGACAGGGCGAAATAATTCACCCCTCCACTTT. V is TRBV19 and J is TRBJ1-6, with 7 bases aligning to TRBD1. From germline, CDR1 is LNHDA and CDR2 SQIVND (reference sequence). The CDR3 spans 19 residues. V lost 2 bases to trimming and J lost 5 bases; unmatched junction nucleotides: 15.

This clone was picked up one time. The chain has TRBV7-3 and TRBJ2-7, with TRBD2 matching 8 bases. Germline V CDR1 and CDR2: SGHTA, FQGTGA. The CDR3 runs to 13 residues. J lost 6 bases, V lost 2 bases, and 3 bases had no gene match. The chain's CDR3 is CASSLSREAEQYF. Written as DNA, the CDR3 is TGTGCCAGCAGCTTATCGCGGGAGGCCGAGCAGTACTTC.

For this clone: The junction differs from germline at one of its ends, possibly a read error. The rearrangement links TRBV19 to TRBJ1-1; the D gene is possibly TRBD1 (6 bases). From germline, CDR1 is LNHDA and CDR2 SQIVND (reference sequence). CDR3 size: 14 residues. The CDR3 loop is CASTIQGIGTEAFF. CDR3 bases: TGTGCCAGTACTATACAGGGAATTGGGACTGAAGCTTTCTTT. Based on the CDR3 plus reference TRBV19 and TRBJ1-1, the full variable domain is DGGITQSPKYLFRKEGQNVTLSCEQNLNHDAMYWYRQDPGQGLRLIYYSQIVNDFQKGDIAEGYSVSREKKESFPLTVTSAQKNPTAFYLCASTIQGIGTEAFFGQGTRLTVV.

The genes are TRBV11-2 and TRBJ1-6; maybe TRBD1 (5 bases). CDR3 size: 14 residues. Germline-derived CDR1 and CDR2 are SGHAT and FQNNGV. Trimming cost V 4 bases and J 9 bases, with 13 bases left between them. CDR3 in DNA: TGTGCCAGCAGCTCGGGGGGGGAGGGTTCACCCCTCCACTTT. Its translation: CASSSGGEGSPLHF.

This clone was seen once. The CDR3 reads CASTPGTMVYEQYF. In nucleotides, the CDR3 is TGTGCCAGCACCCCCGGGACAATGGTTTACGAGCAGTACTTC. The rearrangement links TRBV5-6 to TRBJ2-7; a weak D match, TRBD1 (6 bases). The CDR3 extends over 14 amino acids. The V and J ends lost 6 bases and 4 bases respectively, with 17 bases between them. The germline gives CDR1 SGHDT, CDR2 YYEEEE.

Turning to this clone: The sample carries other DNA sequences with the same CDR3. This rearrangement joins TRBV5-1 to TRBJ1-2; 8 positions agree with TRBD1. The CDR3 sequence is 14 residues long. V lost 5 bases to trimming and J lost 5 bases; unmatched junction nucleotides: 8. CDR1 and CDR2 from the germline V gene are SGHRS and YFSETQ. The CDR3 loop is CASSPSGTGYGYTF. The CDR3 DNA is TGCGCCAGCAGTCCCTCCGGGACAGGATATGGCTACACCTTC.

This rearrangement joins TRBV5-1 to TRBJ1-6; perhaps TRBD1 as D (5 bases). V shed 6 bases and J shed 6 bases, with 16 bases lying between them. The CDR3 covers 15 residues. CDR1 is SGHRS, CDR2 YFSETQ, per germline. The CDR3 protein is CASTQDSSLNSPLHF. For the CDR3, the DNA is TGCGCCAGCACCCAAGACAGCAGCCTTAATTCACCCCTCCACTTT.

This clone was seen a few times. The chain carries TRBV18 and TRBJ1-5; 8 bases align to TRBD1. This CDR3 has 15 amino acids. From germline, CDR1 is KGHSH and CDR2 LQKENI. V shed 2 bases and J 8 bases; nucleotides not matched to a gene: 8. Here the CDR3 reads CASSPFGQGQEPQHF. In nucleotides, the CDR3 is TGTGCCAGCTCACCATTCGGACAGGGCCAGGAGCCCCAGCATTTT.

The chain joins TRBV12-5 to TRBJ1-5, with a possible D match to TRBD1 (5 bases). With 1 base removed from V and 4 bases from J, the gap between germline ends came to 11 bases. The CDR3 is made up of 15 amino acids. The germline V gene encodes CDR1 LGHNT and CDR2 FRNRAP. The CDR3 region is CASGLEAGRNQPQHF. The CDR3 DNA is TGTGCTAGTGGTTTGGAGGCAGGGAGGAATCAGCCCCAGCATTTT.

The chain employs TRBV10-3 and TRBJ2-1, with a possible D match to TRBD1 (6 bases). Germline V CDR1 and CDR2: ENHRY, SYGVKD. CDR3 length equals 15 residues. The V end was cut by 3 bases, the J end by 0 bases, with 9 bases between. CDR3 coding DNA: TGTGCCATCAGTGATAAAGGGGGCTCCTACAATGAGCAGTTCTTC. Protein product: CAISDKGGSYNEQFF.

The chain is built from TRBV2 and TRBJ2-1; D gene uncertain. V was shortened by 5 bases and J by 1 base, with 6 bases between the two germline ends. The CDR3 length is 13 residues. Per the germline V gene, CDR1 is SNHLY and CDR2 is FYNNEI. CDR3 sequence (DNA): TGTGCCAGCAGTCCTGAGTCCTACAATGAGCAGTTCTTC. Translated: CASSPESYNEQFF. The complete variable domain, with remaining parts taken from reference TRBV2 and TRBJ2-1, reads EPEVTQTPSHQVTQMGQEVILRCVPISNHLYFYWYRQILGQKVEFLVSFYNNEISEKSEIFDDQFSVERPDGSNFTLKIRSTKLEDSAMYFCASSPESYNEQFFGPGTRLTVL.

V gene TRBV5-1 combines with J gene TRBJ2-3; TRBD1 agrees at 9 bases. J was trimmed by 4 bases and V by 1 base; bases with no gene match: 1. The germline V gene has CDR1 SGHRS and CDR2 YFSETQ. The CDR3 length is 14 residues. The CDR3 loop reads CASSLTGGPDTQYF. The CDR3, as DNA: TGCGCCAGCAGCTTGACAGGGGGCCCAGATACGCAGTATTTT.

The chain employs TRBV19 and TRBJ2-1, with 10 bases identical to TRBD2. From germline, CDR1 is LNHDA and CDR2 SQIVND (reference sequence). The CDR3 totals 18 residues. Trimming at V came to 0 bases and at J to 6 bases, leaving 11 bases not matched to a gene. The CDR3 nucleotides read TGTGCCAGTAGTATAGACCCCTCGACTAGCGGGTACGTCAATGAGCAGTTCTTC. Its translation is CASSIDPSTSGYVNEQFF. The complete variable domain, with remaining parts taken from reference TRBV19 and TRBJ2-1, reads DGGITQSPKYLFRKEGQNVTLSCEQNLNHDAMYWYRQDPGQGLRLIYYSQIVNDFQKGDIAEGYSVSREKKESFPLTVTSAQKNPTAFYLCASSIDPSTSGYVNEQFFGPGTRLTVL.

The genes are TRBV10-3 and TRBJ2-7; TRBD1 aligns across 9 bases. This CDR3 has 13 amino acids. Trimming at V came to 2 bases and at J to 6 bases, leaving 2 bases not matched to a gene. Germline CDR1 is ENHRY and CDR2 is SYGVKD. The CDR3 DNA sequence: TGTGCCATCAGTGAGAGGGACAGGGTCGAGCAGTACTTC. It is translated as CAISERDRVEQYF.

The genes are TRBV2 and TRBJ2-7, with TRBD2 identical over 10 bases. This CDR3 has 15 amino acids. V shed 2 bases, J shed 6 bases, and the junction held 7 bases outside the gene matches. CDR1 SNHLY and CDR2 FYNNEI come from the germline V gene. CDR3 sequence: CASSEQGTSAFEQYF. CDR3 sequence (DNA): TGTGCCAGCAGTGAACAGGGGACTAGCGCTTTCGAGCAGTACTTC.

CDR3 in amino acids: CSDIASGELFF. The CDR3 DNA sequence: TGCAGCGACATAGCGTCCGGGGAGCTGTTTTTT. This chain uses TRBV20-1 with TRBJ2-2; D might be TRBD2 (5 bases). The V gene's germline CDR1 is DFQATT and CDR2 SNEGSKA (reference sequence). The CDR3 extends over 11 amino acids.

The V gene is TRBV7-2, the J gene TRBJ1-2, with D tentatively TRBD1 (5 bases). This CDR3 has 12 residues. Deletions cut 6 bases from V and 8 bases from J, with 13 bases between. Germline assignment: CDR1 SGHTA and CDR2 FQGNSA. CDR3 DNA: TGTGCCAGCAGTCCTACGGGGGAGGGCTACACCTTC. It is translated as CASSPTGEGYTF.

The V call is TRBV11-2, the J call TRBJ2-1; 8 bases agree with TRBD2. The CDR3 has 14 amino acids. In germline, CDR1 is SGHAT, CDR2 FQNNGV. The V segment lost 7 bases and the J segment 0 bases; nucleotides outside the gene matches: 2. CDR3 in DNA: TGTGCCAGCAATCGGGGGGGCTCCTACAATGAGCAGTTCTTC. It translates to CASNRGGSYNEQFF.

The rearrangement uses TRBV29-1 and TRBJ2-2; 7 bases are shared with TRBD1. With V trimmed by 5 bases and J by 0 bases, 9 bases remained unmatched. This CDR3 is 16 amino acids long. Germline V lookup: CDR1 SQVTM, CDR2 ANQGSEA. The CDR3 sequence: CSVLRGGDSNTGELFF. The DNA for the CDR3 is TGCAGCGTTCTTCGAGGGGGCGATTCGAACACCGGGGAGCTGTTTTTT.

The rearrangement joins TRBV10-1 to TRBJ1-2; no reliable D call. The length of the CDR3 is 13 residues. The germline V gene has CDR1 WNHNN and CDR2 SYGVQD (reference sequence). Trimming pared 0 bases from V and 8 bases from J, leaving 10 bases between. As DNA, the CDR3 is TGCGCCAGCAGTGAGTCTTCGGTTAGCGGCTACACCTTC. Amino acid sequence: CASSESSVSGYTF.

This chain links TRBV2 with TRBJ1-1; TRBD1 matches at 10 bases. Germline CDR1 and CDR2: SNHLY and FYNNEI. Losses at the gene ends were 5 bases for V and 10 bases for J; bases not matched to a gene: 7. The CDR3 has 13 residues. The chain's CDR3 is CASSIGTGDSAFF. The CDR3 bases are TGTGCCAGCAGTATCGGGACAGGGGATTCAGCTTTCTTT.